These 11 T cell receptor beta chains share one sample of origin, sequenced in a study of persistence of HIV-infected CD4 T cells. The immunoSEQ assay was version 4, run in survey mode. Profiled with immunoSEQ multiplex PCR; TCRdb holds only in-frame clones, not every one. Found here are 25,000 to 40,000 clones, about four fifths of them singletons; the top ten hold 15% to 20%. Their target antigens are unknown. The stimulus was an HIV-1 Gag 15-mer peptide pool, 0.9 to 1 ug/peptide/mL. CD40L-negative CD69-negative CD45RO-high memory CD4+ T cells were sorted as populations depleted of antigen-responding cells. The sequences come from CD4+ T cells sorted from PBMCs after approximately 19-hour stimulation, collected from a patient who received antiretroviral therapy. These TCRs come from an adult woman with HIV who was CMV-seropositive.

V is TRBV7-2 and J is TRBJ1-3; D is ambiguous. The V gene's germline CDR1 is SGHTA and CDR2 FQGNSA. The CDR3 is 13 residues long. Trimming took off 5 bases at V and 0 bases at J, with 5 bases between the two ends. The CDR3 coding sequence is TGTGCCAGCAGCCCCCGCTCTGGAAACACCATATATTTT. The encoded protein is CASSPRSGNTIYF.

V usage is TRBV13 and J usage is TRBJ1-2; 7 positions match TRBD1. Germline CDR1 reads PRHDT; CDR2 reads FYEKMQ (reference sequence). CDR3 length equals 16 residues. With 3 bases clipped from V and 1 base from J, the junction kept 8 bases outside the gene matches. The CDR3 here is CASSFEGARINYGYTF. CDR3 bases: TGTGCCAGCAGCTTTGAGGGGGCGCGAATTAACTATGGCTACACCTTC.

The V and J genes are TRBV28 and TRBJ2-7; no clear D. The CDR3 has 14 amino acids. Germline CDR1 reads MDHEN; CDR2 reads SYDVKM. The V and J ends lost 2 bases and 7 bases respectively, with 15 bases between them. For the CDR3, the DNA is TGTGCCAGCAGTTTAGGATCGGGTCTCGGGGAGCAGTACTTC. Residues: CASSLGSGLGEQYF.

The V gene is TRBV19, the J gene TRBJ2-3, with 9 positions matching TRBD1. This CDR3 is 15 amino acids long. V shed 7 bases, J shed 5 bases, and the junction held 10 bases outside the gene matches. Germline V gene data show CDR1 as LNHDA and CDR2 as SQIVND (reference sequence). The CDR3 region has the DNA TGTGCCAGTAAATTTGGAGACAGGGGGAGAGATACGCAGTATTTT. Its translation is CASKFGDRGRDTQYF.

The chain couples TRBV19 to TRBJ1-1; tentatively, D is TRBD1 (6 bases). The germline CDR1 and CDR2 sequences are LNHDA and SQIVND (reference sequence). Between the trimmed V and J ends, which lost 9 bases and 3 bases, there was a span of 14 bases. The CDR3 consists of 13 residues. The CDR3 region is CASNTGFDTEAFF. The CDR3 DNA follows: TGTGCCAGCAACACAGGGTTCGACACTGAAGCTTTCTTT.

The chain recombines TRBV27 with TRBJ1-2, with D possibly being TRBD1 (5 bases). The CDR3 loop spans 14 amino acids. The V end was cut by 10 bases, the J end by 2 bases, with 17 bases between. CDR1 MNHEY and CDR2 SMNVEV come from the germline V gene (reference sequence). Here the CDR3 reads CATRDSNTNYGYTF. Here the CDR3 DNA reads TGTGCCACCCGCGACAGCAACACAAACTATGGCTACACCTTC.

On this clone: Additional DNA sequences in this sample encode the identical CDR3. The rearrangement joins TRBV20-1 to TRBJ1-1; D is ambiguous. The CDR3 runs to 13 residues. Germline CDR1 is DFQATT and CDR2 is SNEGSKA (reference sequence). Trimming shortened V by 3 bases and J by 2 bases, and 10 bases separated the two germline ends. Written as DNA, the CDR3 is TGCAGTGCTAGTGGAGGGAGAAACACTGAAGCTTTCTTT. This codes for CSASGGRNTEAFF.

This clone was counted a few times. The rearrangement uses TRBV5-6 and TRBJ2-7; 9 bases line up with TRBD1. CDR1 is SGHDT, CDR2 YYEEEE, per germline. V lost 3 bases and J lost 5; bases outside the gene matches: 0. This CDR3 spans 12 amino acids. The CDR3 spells CASSWDRDEQYF. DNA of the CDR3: TGTGCCAGCAGCTGGGACAGGGACGAGCAGTACTTC.

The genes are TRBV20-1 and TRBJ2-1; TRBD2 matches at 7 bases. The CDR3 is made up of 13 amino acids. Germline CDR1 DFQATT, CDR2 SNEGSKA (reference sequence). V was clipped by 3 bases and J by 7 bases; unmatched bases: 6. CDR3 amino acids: CSASPGGGNEQFF. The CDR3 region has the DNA TGCAGTGCTAGTCCGGGAGGAGGGAATGAGCAGTTCTTC.

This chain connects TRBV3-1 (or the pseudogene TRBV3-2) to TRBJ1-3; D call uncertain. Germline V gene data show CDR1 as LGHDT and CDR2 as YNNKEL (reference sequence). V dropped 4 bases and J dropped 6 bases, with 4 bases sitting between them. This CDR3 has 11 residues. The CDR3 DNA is TGTGCCAGCAGCCGTCAAAACACCATATATTTT. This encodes CASSRQNTIYF.

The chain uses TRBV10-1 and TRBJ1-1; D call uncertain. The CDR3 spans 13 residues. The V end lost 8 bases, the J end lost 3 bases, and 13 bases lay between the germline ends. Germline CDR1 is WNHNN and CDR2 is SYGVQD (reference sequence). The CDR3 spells CASSVLIDTEAFF. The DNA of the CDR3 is TGCGCCAGCTCGGTTTTGATAGACACTGAAGCTTTCTTT.